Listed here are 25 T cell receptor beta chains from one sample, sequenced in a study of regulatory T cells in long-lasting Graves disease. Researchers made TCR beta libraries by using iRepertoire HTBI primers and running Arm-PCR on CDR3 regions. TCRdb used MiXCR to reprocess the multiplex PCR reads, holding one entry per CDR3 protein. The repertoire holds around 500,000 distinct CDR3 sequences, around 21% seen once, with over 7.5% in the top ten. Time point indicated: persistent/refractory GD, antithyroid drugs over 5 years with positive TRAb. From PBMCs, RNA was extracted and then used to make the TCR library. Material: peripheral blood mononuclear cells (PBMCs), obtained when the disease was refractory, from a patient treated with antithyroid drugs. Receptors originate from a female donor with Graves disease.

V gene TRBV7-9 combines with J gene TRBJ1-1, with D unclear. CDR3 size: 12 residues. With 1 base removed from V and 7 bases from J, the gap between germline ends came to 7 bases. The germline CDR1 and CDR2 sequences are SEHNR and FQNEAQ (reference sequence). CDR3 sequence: CASSLDAGEAFF. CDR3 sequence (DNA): TGTGCCAGCAGCTTAGACGCAGGTGAAGCTTTCTTT.

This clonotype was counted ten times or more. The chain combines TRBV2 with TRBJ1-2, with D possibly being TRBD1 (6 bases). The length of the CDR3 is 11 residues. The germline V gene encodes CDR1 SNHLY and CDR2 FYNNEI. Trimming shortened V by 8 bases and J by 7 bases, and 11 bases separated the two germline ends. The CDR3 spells CASGTLLGYTF. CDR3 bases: TGTGCCAGCGGGACACTGCTTGGCTACACCTTC. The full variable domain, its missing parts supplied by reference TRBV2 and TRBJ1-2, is EPEVTQTPSHQVTQMGQEVILRCVPISNHLYFYWYRQILGQKVEFLVSFYNNEISEKSEIFDDQFSVERPDGSNFTLKIRSTKLEDSAMYFCASGTLLGYTFGSGTRLTVV.

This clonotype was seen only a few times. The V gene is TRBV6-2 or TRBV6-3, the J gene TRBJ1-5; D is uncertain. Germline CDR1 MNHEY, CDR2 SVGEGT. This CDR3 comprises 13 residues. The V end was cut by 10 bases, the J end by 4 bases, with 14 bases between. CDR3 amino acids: CATDDMGNQPQHF. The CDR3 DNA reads TGTGCCACCGATGACATGGGGAATCAGCCCCAGCATTTT.

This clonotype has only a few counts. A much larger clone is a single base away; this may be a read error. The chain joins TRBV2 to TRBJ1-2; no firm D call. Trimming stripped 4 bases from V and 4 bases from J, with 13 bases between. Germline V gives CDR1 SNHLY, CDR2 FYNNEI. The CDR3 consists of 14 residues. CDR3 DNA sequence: TGTGCCAGCAGTGGACGGTCCTTCAGCTATGGCTACACCTTC. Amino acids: CASSGRSFSYGYTF.

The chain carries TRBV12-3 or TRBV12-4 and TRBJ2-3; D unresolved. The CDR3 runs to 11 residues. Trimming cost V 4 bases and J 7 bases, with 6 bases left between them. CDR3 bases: TGTGCCAGCAGTTCCACCCATACGCAGTATTTT. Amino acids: CASSSTHTQYF.

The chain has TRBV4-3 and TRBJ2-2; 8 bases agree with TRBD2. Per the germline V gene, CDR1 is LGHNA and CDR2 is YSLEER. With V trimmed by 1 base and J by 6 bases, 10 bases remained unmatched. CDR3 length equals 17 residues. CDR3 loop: CASSQGFGRAGPGELFF. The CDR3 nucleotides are TGCGCCAGCAGCCAAGGTTTCGGGAGGGCCGGGCCCGGGGAGCTGTTTTTT.

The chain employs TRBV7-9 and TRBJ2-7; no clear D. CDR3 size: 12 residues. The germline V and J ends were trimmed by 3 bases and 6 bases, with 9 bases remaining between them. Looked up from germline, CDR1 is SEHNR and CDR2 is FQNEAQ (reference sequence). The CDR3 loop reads CASSFEVGEQYF. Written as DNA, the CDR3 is TGTGCCAGCAGCTTTGAGGTCGGCGAGCAGTACTTC.

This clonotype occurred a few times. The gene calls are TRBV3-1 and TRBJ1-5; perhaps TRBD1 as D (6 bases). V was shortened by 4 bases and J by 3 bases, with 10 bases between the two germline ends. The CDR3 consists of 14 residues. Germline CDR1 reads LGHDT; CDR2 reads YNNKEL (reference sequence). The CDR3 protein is CASSLWGHNQPQHF. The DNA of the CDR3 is TGTGCCAGCAGCCTCTGGGGGCACAATCAGCCCCAGCATTTT.

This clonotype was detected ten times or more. CDR3 in DNA: TGTGCCAGCAGCTCACGAGGGAGGTCCGGGGAGCTGTTTTTT. Translating gives CASSSRGRSGELFF. This chain links TRBV11-3 with TRBJ2-2; perhaps TRBD2 as D (6 bases). In germline, CDR1 is SGHNT, CDR2 YENEEA. Trimming left V 4 bases short and J 6 bases short, with 12 bases between. CDR3 length: 14 amino acids.

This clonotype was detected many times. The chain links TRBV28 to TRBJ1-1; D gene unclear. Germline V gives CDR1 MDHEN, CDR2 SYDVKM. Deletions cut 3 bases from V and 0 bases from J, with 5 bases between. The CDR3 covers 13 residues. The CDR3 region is CASSFIMNTEAFF. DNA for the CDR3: TGTGCCAGCAGTTTTATAATGAACACTGAAGCTTTCTTT.

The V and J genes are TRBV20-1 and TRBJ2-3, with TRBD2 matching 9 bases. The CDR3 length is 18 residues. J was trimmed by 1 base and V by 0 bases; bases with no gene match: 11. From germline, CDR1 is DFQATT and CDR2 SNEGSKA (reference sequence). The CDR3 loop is CSARDVAGGPLGTDTQYF. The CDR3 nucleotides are TGCAGTGCTAGAGATGTGGCGGGAGGGCCTCTGGGCACAGATACGCAGTATTTT.

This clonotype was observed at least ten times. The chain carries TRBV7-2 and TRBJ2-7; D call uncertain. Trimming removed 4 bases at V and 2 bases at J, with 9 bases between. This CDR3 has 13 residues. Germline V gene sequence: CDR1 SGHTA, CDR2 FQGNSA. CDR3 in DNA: TGTGCCAGCAGCTACCGAACCCCCTACGAGCAGTACTTC. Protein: CASSYRTPYEQYF.

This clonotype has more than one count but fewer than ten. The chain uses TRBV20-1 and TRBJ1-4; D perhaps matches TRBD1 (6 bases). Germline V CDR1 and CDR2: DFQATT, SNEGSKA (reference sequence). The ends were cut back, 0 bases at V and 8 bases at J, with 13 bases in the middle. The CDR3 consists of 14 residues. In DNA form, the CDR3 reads TGCAGTGCTAGAGACAGGGGTATTGAGGAAAAACTGTTTTTT. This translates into CSARDRGIEEKLFF.

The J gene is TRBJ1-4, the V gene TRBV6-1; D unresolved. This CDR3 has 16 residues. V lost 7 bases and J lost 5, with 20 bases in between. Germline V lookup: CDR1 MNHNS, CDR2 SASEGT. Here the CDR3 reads CASNNPKAAFNEKLFF. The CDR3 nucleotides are TGTGCCAGCAATAACCCGAAGGCAGCCTTCAATGAAAAACTGTTTTTT.

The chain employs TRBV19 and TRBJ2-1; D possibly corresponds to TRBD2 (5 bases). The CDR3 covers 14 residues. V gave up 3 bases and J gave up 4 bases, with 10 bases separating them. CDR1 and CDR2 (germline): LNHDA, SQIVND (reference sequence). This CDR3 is CASSIEGSYNEQFF. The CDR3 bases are TGTGCCAGTAGTATCGAGGGATCATACAATGAGCAGTTCTTC.

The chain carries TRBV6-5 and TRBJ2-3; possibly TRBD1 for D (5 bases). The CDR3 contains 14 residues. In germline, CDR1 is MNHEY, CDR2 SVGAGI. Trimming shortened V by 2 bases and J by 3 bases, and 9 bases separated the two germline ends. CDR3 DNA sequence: TGTGCCAGCAGTTACGCCACAGGAACAGATACGCAGTATTTT. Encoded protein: CASSYATGTDTQYF.

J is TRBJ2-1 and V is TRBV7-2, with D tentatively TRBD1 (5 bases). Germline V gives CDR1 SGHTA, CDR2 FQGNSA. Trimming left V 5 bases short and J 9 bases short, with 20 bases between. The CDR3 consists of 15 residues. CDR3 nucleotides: TGTGCCAGCAGCCCCGACAGTGGGTCAATGGGTGAGCAGTTCTTC. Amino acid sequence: CASSPDSGSMGEQFF.

The CDR3 sequence is CASSLSRLAGGVYEQYF. The CDR3 coding sequence is TGTGCCAGCAGCTTAAGTCGCCTAGCGGGAGGGGTCTACGAGCAGTACTTC. V is TRBV7-8 and J is TRBJ2-7; 12 bases align to TRBD2. The V gene end was trimmed by 2 bases and the J gene end by 3 bases; junction bases not matched to a gene: 8. The V gene's germline CDR1 is SGHVS and CDR2 FQNEAQ. The CDR3 length is 17 residues.

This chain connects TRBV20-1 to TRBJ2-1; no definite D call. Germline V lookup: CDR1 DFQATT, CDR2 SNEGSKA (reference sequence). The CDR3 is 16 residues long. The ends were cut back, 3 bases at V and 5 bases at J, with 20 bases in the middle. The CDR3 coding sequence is TGCAGTGCTAGGGGCCCGATGAGTAGGAGAAACAATGAGCAGTTCTTC. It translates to CSARGPMSRRNNEQFF.

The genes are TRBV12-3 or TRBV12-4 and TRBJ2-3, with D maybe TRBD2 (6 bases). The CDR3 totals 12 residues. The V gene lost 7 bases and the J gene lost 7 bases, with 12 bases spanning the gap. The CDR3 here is CASTNAGYTQYF. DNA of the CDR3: TGTGCCAGCACCAACGCGGGGTATACGCAGTATTTT.

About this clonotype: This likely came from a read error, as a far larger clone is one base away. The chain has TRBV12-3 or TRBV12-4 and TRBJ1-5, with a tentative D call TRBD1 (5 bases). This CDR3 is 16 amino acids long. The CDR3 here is CANSEERGRGGQPQHF. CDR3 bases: TGTGCCAACAGTGAAGAAAGAGGGAGGGGCGGTCAGCCCCAGCATTTT.

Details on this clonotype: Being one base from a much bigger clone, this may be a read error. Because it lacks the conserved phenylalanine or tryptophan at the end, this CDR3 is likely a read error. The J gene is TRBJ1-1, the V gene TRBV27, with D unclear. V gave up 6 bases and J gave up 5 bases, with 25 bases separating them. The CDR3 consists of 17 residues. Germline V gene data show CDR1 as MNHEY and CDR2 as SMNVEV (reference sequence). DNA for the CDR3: TGTGCCAGCAGGAAAGGATTTCGGACGGCAGGCGGTACTGAAGCTTTCCTT. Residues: CASRKGFRTAGGTEAFL.

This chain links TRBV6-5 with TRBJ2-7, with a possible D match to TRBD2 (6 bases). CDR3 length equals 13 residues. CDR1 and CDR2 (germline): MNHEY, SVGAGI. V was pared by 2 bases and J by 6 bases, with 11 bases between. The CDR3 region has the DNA TGTGCCAGCAGTTACACGGGAGTGAGCGAGCAGTACTTC. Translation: CASSYTGVSEQYF.

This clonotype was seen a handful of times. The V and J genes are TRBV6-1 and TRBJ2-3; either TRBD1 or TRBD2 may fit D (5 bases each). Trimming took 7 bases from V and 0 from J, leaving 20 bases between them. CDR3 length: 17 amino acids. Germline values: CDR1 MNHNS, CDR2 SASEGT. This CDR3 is CASIEAGTPSSTDTQYF. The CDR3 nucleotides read TGTGCCAGCATCGAAGCAGGGACGCCTTCTAGCACAGATACGCAGTATTTT.

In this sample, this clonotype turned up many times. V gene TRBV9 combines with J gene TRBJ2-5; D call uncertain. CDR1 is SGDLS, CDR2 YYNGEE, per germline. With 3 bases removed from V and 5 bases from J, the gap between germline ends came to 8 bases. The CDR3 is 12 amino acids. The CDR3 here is CASSGVSETQYF. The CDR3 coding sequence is TGTGCCAGCAGCGGTGTTAGCGAGACCCAGTACTTC.